This is a list of T cell receptor beta chains from one sample in a study of T cell repertoires in cytomegalovirus infection. TCRdb called the reads again in MiXCR, with one record for every CDR3 protein. Of approximately 990,000 distinct CDR3 sequences in the sample, roughly a third were seen once. No antigen is known for these receptors. Material: cultured CD8+ T cells from PBMCs, obtained from culture after CMV antigen stimulation. The receptors originated from a human donor in good health (CMV status not recorded). Some clones in this sample may be carry-over from other donors' samples. Each CDR3 is given with its conserved first and last residue. A D gene is named only where the DNA matches it firmly. Where a row states a size, it is once, few, many or the class of an expanded clone; other rows omit it.

NA	TRBV25-1	NA	TRBJ2-5	TGTGCCAGCGGGGGGCCTTACACAGCCCAAGAGACCCAGTACTTC	CASGGPYTAQETQYF
NA	TRBV4-1	NA	TRBJ2-3	TGCGCCAGCAGCCAAGGAAAGGGGTGGGGGGGCGCCACAGATACGCAGTATTTT	CASSQGKGWGGATDTQYF
NA	TRBV20-1	TRBD2	TRBJ2-2	TGCAGTGCTCCGCGGGGGGGGCATACCGGGGAGCTGTTTTTT	CSAPRGGHTGELFF
NA	TRBV5-1	TRBD2	TRBJ2-1	TGCGCCAGCAGCTTGGTTTCTAGCGGGGGGGGCAATGAGCAGTTCTTC	CASSLVSSGGGNEQFF
NA	TRBV5-6	TRBD1	TRBJ2-2	TGTGCCAGCAGCTTGGAAGGGACAGCGAACACCGGGGAGCTGTTTTTT	CASSLEGTANTGELFF
many	TRBV7-2	NA	TRBJ2-2	TGTGCCAGCAGCTTAGCGTGGGACACCGGGGAGCTGTTTTTT	CASSLAWDTGELFF
few	TRBV7-9	NA	TRBJ1-1	TGTGCCAGCAGCTTCCCGGGACACACTAAGGGGTCTGAAGCTTTCTTT	CASSFPGHTKGSEAFF
NA	TRBV12-3/TRBV12-4	NA	TRBJ1-2	TGTGCCAGCAGCCCAAATAAGGACGGCTACACCTTC	CASSPNKDGYTF
few	TRBV28	NA	TRBJ2-3	TGTGCCAGCCCCGAAAGCACAGATACGCAGTATTTT	CASPESTDTQYF
few	TRBV7-6	NA	TRBJ1-1	TGTGCCAGCAGCTTAGCGGGGGCGGCGGCCATGAACACTGAAGCTTTCTTT	CASSLAGAAAMNTEAFF
NA	TRBV29-1	NA	TRBJ2-7	TGCAGCGTTGCCGGGTTAATGGACGAGCAGTACTTC	CSVAGLMDEQYF
NA	TRBV7-9	NA	TRBJ1-4	TGTGCCAGCAGCGGGACCAACCGGGAAAAACTGTTTTTT	CASSGTNREKLFF
few	TRBV7-9	NA	TRBJ1-5	TGTGCCAGCAGCTTAGACAGCGAAAGCAATCAGCCCCAGCATTTT	CASSLDSESNQPQHF
many	TRBV7-2	TRBD2	TRBJ2-1	TGTGCCAGCAGCTCCCGACTAGCCTCTCAAGGCAATGAGCAGTTCTTC	CASSSRLASQGNEQFF
NA	TRBV5-1	NA	TRBJ1-6	TGTGCCAGCAGCTACGGGCTCGGGGGGGAGAATTCACCCCTCCACTTT	CASSYGLGGENSPLHF
NA	TRBV15	NA	TRBJ2-7	TGTGCCACCAGGCAGTCTTTAGAGCAGTACTTC	CATRQSLEQYF
NA	TRBV28	TRBD2	TRBJ2-1	TGTGCCAGCAGTACAAATAGCGGGTCGCTCAATGAGCAGTTCTTC	CASSTNSGSLNEQFF
many	TRBV7-9	NA	TRBJ1-5	TGTGCCAGCAGCCAAGCGGGGGACAATCAGCCCCAGCATTTT	CASSQAGDNQPQHF
NA	TRBV7-9	TRBD1	TRBJ2-7	TGTGCCAGCAGCTTGGGGGGGACAGGGGCCTACGAGCAGTACTTC	CASSLGGTGAYEQYF
NA	TRBV6-2/TRBV6-3	TRBD1	TRBJ1-1	TGTGCCAGCAGTTACTCGCGGGACAGGGACATATTTACTGAAGCTTTCTTT	CASSYSRDRDIFTEAFF
NA	TRBV6-5	NA	TRBJ1-4	TGTGCCAGCAGTTACTCGAGCGGGCTGCATGAAAAACTGTTTTTT	CASSYSSGLHEKLFF
NA	TRBV20-1	TRBD2	TRBJ2-1	TGCAGTGCTTATCGGACTAGCGGGGGGGCAAAGGTTAACAATGAGCAGTTCTTC	CSAYRTSGGAKVNNEQFF
many	TRBV7-8	NA	TRBJ2-1	TGTGCCAGCAGCCGAGAGATCAATGAGCAGTTCTTC	CASSREINEQFF
NA	TRBV4-1	NA	TRBJ1-5	TGCGCCAGCAGCCAAGATGAGGGTTGGGATCAGCCCCAGCATTTT	CASSQDEGWDQPQHF
NA	TRBV19	NA	TRBJ1-1	TGTGCCAGTAGTACCAGTCCGGGCAACACTGAAGCTTTCTTT	CASSTSPGNTEAFF
few	TRBV6-2/TRBV6-3	NA	TRBJ2-3	TGTGCCAGCAGTTACGAGGACTCGGCATACACAGATACGCAGTATTTT	CASSYEDSAYTDTQYF
many	TRBV7-6	NA	TRBJ2-7	TGTGCCAGCAGCTCACCTGCATCGGGGGGCCGAAAGGACGAGCAGTACTTC	CASSSPASGGRKDEQYF
NA	TRBV7-9	NA	TRBJ2-7	TGTGCCAGCAGCTCCCAAACCGACAACTACGAGCAGTACTTC	CASSSQTDNYEQYF
many	TRBV7-8	NA	TRBJ1-2	TGTGCCAGCAACCCGAGTTTCTTAGGTGAAGCTAACTATGGCTACACCTTC	CASNPSFLGEANYGYTF
few	TRBV12-5	NA	TRBJ1-5	TGTGCTAGTGGTTTTACGGGGGAGAGCAATCAGCCCCAGCATTTT	CASGFTGESNQPQHF
few	TRBV6-6	TRBD1	TRBJ1-1	TGTGCCAGCAGTTACCCGGGACAGGGGCCCGGGAACGAAGCTTTCTTT	CASSYPGQGPGNEAFF
few	TRBV2	NA	TRBJ2-2	TGTGCCAGCAGTGAAGGGAGGGCGGGCGTTTTT	CASSEGRAGVF
NA	TRBV4-1	NA	TRBJ1-1	TGCGCCAGCAGCCACTATCCACAAGGGAACACTGAAGCTTTCTTT	CASSHYPQGNTEAFF
NA	TRBV7-6	TRBD1	TRBJ2-2	TGTACCAGCAGCCCTCTCGCGGGACAGGTTGACACCGGGGAGCTGTTTTTT	CTSSPLAGQVDTGELFF
NA	TRBV29-1	NA	TRBJ1-4	TGCAGCGTCCCGGGACCTCTTGGCGGACTGTTTTTT	CSVPGPLGGLFF
few	TRBV7-9	NA	TRBJ2-1	TGTGCCAGCAGCACCAGGGGGGAGTACCCGGCTTACAATGAGCAGTTCTTC	CASSTRGEYPAYNEQFF
once	TRBV5-1	TRBD2	TRBJ2-3	TGCGCCAGCGCCCCTGACGCGGGGGGCCCGTCTTTCACGACAGATACGCAGTATTTT	CASAPDAGGPSFTTDTQYF
few	TRBV6-5	TRBD1	TRBJ1-1	TGTGCCAGCAGTGATATTACAGGGGAGAGAGCTTTCTTT	CASSDITGERAFF